One sample yielded the 27 T cell receptor beta chains listed below, sequenced in a study. Each CDR3 protein is one row after TCRdb ran MiXCR on the reads. The data contain over 3,500 distinct CDR3 sequences, roughly 8.4% of them singletons. Source material: CD4+ T cells from synovial fluid. The receptor set was obtained from a human donor with rheumatoid arthritis.

This clonotype has a handful of counts. The junction departs from the called germline gene at one end, perhaps through a read error. The rearrangement links TRBV7-2 to TRBJ2-3; weak D call: TRBD1 (5 bases). Germline assignment: CDR1 SGHTA and CDR2 FQGNSA. This CDR3 region has 16 residues. The CDR3 bases are TGTGCCAGCAGATTAGGGGTCGCATCGCTGCCAGATACGCAGTATTTT. Its translation: CASRLGVASLPDTQYF.

Ten or more counts support this clonotype. The rearrangement uses TRBV11-2 and TRBJ2-7; 12 nucleotides line up with TRBD2. Losses at the gene ends were 4 bases for V and 2 bases for J; bases not matched to a gene: 9. The CDR3 runs to 17 residues. Germline CDR1 and CDR2: SGHAT and FQNNGV. The CDR3 is CASSWTSGDPEPYEQYF. DNA for the CDR3: TGTGCCAGCAGCTGGACTAGCGGGGACCCAGAACCCTACGAGCAGTACTTC. Based on the CDR3 plus reference TRBV11-2 and TRBJ2-7, the full variable domain is EAGVAQSPRYKIIEKRQSVAFWCNPISGHATLYWYQQILGQGPKLLIQFQNNGVVDDSQLPKDRFSAERLKGVDSTLKIQPAKLEDSAVYLCASSWTSGDPEPYEQYFGPGTRLTVT.

This clonotype was recorded many times. V is TRBV19 and J is TRBJ2-7; 7 positions match TRBD2. V lost 7 bases to trimming and J lost 1 base; unmatched junction nucleotides: 7. The CDR3 loop spans 14 amino acids. Germline assignment: CDR1 LNHDA and CDR2 SQIVND (reference sequence). CDR3 in amino acids: CASNPSGTSYEQYF. CDR3 bases: TGTGCCAGTAATCCGAGCGGGACTTCCTACGAGCAGTACTTC.

This clonotype was seen repeatedly, ten times or more. This chain connects TRBV6-1 to TRBJ1-6, with D hard to call. Between the trimmed V and J ends, which lost 2 bases and 6 bases, there was a span of 8 bases. Germline lookup yields CDR1 MNHNS and CDR2 SASEGT. The length of the CDR3 is 14 residues. CDR3 coding DNA: TGTGCCAGCAGTGAATTGCCACTTAATTCACCCCTCCACTTT. Protein sequence: CASSELPLNSPLHF.

This clonotype was observed many times. This sequence joins TRBV7-2 and TRBJ2-1; D unclear. Trimming pared 4 bases from V and 10 bases from J, leaving 8 bases between. Germline CDR1 is SGHTA and CDR2 is FQGNSA. This CDR3 is built from 11 residues. DNA of the CDR3: TGTGCCAGCAGCTCCTACAGCGAGCAGTTCTTC. Its protein product is CASSSYSEQFF.

About this clonotype itself: A much larger clone sits a single nucleotide away, making a read error possible. V usage is TRBV2 and J usage is TRBJ2-1, with D possibly TRBD2 on 6 matching bases. TRBJ2-7 matches the DNA end more closely, so the J call is doubtful. Germline V gene data show CDR1 as SNHLY and CDR2 as FYNNEI. This CDR3 has 11 residues. The CDR3 nucleotides read TGTGCCAGCAGTGAGGGAGGTCAGCAGTACTTC. Translating it yields CASSEGGQQYF.

This clonotype is medium-sized within its sample. The chain carries TRBV20-1 and TRBJ2-3, with 9 bases fitting TRBD2. V shed 6 bases and J 4 bases; nucleotides not matched to a gene: 14. The CDR3 is 16 amino acids. Germline CDR1 and CDR2: DFQATT and SNEGSKA (reference sequence). In DNA, the CDR3 is TGCAGTGCCGCAGCTCGTAGCGGGAGAAGTTCAGATACGCAGTATTTT. Translating gives CSAAARSGRSSDTQYF.

This clonotype was seen at least ten times. V gene TRBV7-8 combines with J gene TRBJ1-1, with a weak D call TRBD1 (6 bases). The CDR3 runs to 14 residues. Germline V gene sequence: CDR1 SGHVS, CDR2 FQNEAQ. V lost 2 bases to trimming and J lost 7 bases, with 14 bases between them. CDR3 loop: CASSLRARGGEAFF. The DNA of the CDR3 is TGTGCCAGCAGCTTAAGGGCTAGGGGGGGTGAAGCTTTCTTT.

The chain is built from TRBV6-1 and TRBJ2-1; tentatively, D is TRBD2 (6 bases). Per germline, CDR1 MNHNS and CDR2 SASEGT. V lost 4 bases and J lost 9, with 16 bases in between. The length of the CDR3 is 14 residues. The CDR3 nucleotides are TGTGCCAGCAGTGCGGGCGGGGCGGTGGGTGAGCAGTTCTTC. This gives the protein CASSAGGAVGEQFF.

This clonotype was recorded many times. The chain combines TRBV6-5 with TRBJ1-1; 7 bases agree with TRBD1. This CDR3 region has 14 residues. The ends lost 5 bases at V and 4 bases at J; junction bases unmatched: 7. Per germline, CDR1 MNHEY and CDR2 SVGAGI. The CDR3 sequence is CASSTGQAGTEAFF. CDR3 sequence (DNA): TGTGCCAGCAGTACAGGACAGGCTGGCACTGAAGCTTTCTTT.

This clonotype was counted ten times or more. V usage is TRBV2 and J usage is TRBJ1-1; no clear D gene. The CDR3 is 14 amino acids. The V gene lost 3 bases and the J gene lost 3 bases, with 11 bases spanning the gap. Per the germline V gene, CDR1 is SNHLY and CDR2 is FYNNEI. In DNA form, the CDR3 reads TGTGCCAGCAGTGATGGGGTTGGGGACACTGAAGCTTTCTTT. Its translation: CASSDGVGDTEAFF.

By proportion, this clonotype is large (0.1 to 1%). The chain uses TRBV7-9 and TRBJ2-3; D is perhaps TRBD1 or TRBD2 (5 bases each). The V gene lost 5 bases and the J gene lost 2 bases, with 11 bases spanning the gap. This CDR3 spans 14 amino acids. From germline, CDR1 is SEHNR and CDR2 FQNEAQ (reference sequence). CDR3 residues: CASSGTRSTDTQYF. The CDR3 DNA reads TGTGCCAGCAGCGGGACCAGGTCCACAGATACGCAGTATTTT.

This rearrangement joins TRBV20-1 to TRBJ2-2, with TRBD2 identical over 7 bases. J lost 4 bases, V lost 1 base, and 3 bases had no gene match. CDR1 DFQATT and CDR2 SNEGSKA come from the germline V gene (reference sequence). The CDR3 covers 14 residues. CDR3 region: CSARVGLVTGELFF. For the CDR3, the DNA is TGCAGTGCTAGAGTAGGACTAGTCACCGGGGAGCTGTTTTTT.

On this clonotype: A much larger clone is a single base away; this may be a read error. The chain carries TRBV5-6 and TRBJ1-3; D not certain. CDR1 and CDR2 from the germline V gene are SGHDT and YYEEEE. The CDR3 covers 14 residues. CDR3 nucleotides: TGTGCCAGCAGCTTGGCTACCCCTGGAAACAACATATATTTT. It codes for CASSLATPGNNIYF.

For this clonotype: A much larger clone differs by one base, so this may be a read error. The chain recombines TRBV7-3 with TRBJ1-2; D might be TRBD1 (6 bases). CDR1 SGHTA and CDR2 FQGTGA come from the germline V gene. CDR3 size: 13 residues. V gave up 5 bases and J gave up 9 bases, with 16 bases separating them. This CDR3 is CASSQGGADCYTF. Written as DNA, the CDR3 is TGTGCCAGCAGCCAAGGGGGGGCCGACTGCTACACCTTC.

This clonotype was picked up many times. The V call is TRBV27, the J call TRBJ1-2; maybe TRBD1 (5 bases). Germline CDR1 MNHEY, CDR2 SMNVEV (reference sequence). The CDR3 is 13 amino acids. V was trimmed by 3 bases and J by 11 bases, leaving 16 bases between them. The CDR3 sequence: CASSFQGMGVYTF. The CDR3 bases are TGTGCCAGCAGTTTTCAGGGAATGGGTGTTTACACCTTC.

The rearrangement links TRBV18 to TRBJ2-2, with 11 nucleotides matching TRBD2. Trimming removed 6 bases from V and 1 base from J; junction bases left unmatched: 10. The CDR3 length is 18 residues. CDR1 and CDR2 from the germline V gene are KGHSH and LQKENI. Here the CDR3 reads CASSSKGGTSGNTGELFF. The CDR3 DNA is TGTGCCAGCTCCTCTAAAGGAGGGACTAGCGGGAACACCGGGGAGCTGTTTTTT.

A word on this clonotype: A much bigger clone sits one base away, suggesting this may be a read error. This sequence joins TRBV6-2 or TRBV6-3 and TRBJ2-2; D gene ambiguous. Germline V CDR1 and CDR2: MNHEY, SVGEGT. This CDR3 is built from 15 residues. V was cut by 2 bases and J by 2 bases, with 9 bases left in between. The CDR3 DNA follows: TGTGCCAGCAGTTACCCGGGTAACAACACCGGGGAGCTGTTTTTT. Encoded protein: CASSYPGNNTGELFF.

This clonotype is medium-sized in the sample. The chain combines TRBV6-5 with TRBJ1-1; the D gene is possibly TRBD1 (5 bases). Germline V gene sequence: CDR1 MNHEY, CDR2 SVGAGI. V was shortened by 6 bases and J by 1 base, with 12 bases between the two germline ends. The CDR3 covers 14 residues. As DNA, the CDR3 is TGTGCCAGCAGGGTCGGACACCAGAACACTGAAGCTTTCTTT. Translation: CASRVGHQNTEAFF.

This clonotype ranks as medium-sized. The V gene is TRBV20-1, the J gene TRBJ2-5, with 8 bases lining up with TRBD2. The J segment lost 0 bases and the V segment lost 0 bases, leaving 6 bases of the junction unmatched. CDR1 DFQATT and CDR2 SNEGSKA come from the germline V gene (reference sequence). CDR3 length equals 16 residues. CDR3 region: CSARDPYSGNQETQYF. In DNA form, the CDR3 reads TGCAGTGCTAGAGATCCCTATAGCGGGAACCAAGAGACCCAGTACTTC.

This clonotype was counted ten times or more. This chain uses TRBV10-3 with TRBJ2-7; perhaps D is TRBD1 or TRBD2 (5 bases each). CDR3 length: 17 amino acids. CDR1 is ENHRY and CDR2 is SYGVKD in the germline V gene. Trimming took off 0 bases at V and 3 bases at J, with 18 bases between the two ends. CDR3 sequence reads: CAISESRPTGPYYEQYF. As DNA, the CDR3 is TGTGCCATCAGTGAGTCCAGGCCTACGGGGCCTTACTACGAGCAGTACTTC.

This clonotype was detected only a few times. V and J are TRBV19 and TRBJ1-2, with 8 nucleotides matching TRBD1. The CDR3 extends over 13 amino acids. V was clipped by 9 bases and J by 4 bases; unmatched bases: 7. Germline assignment: CDR1 LNHDA and CDR2 SQIVND (reference sequence). The CDR3 loop reads CASRPGQGYGYTF. The CDR3 DNA follows: TGTGCCAGCCGACCAGGACAGGGCTATGGCTACACCTTC.

This clonotype was counted many times. This chain uses TRBV6-2 or TRBV6-3 with TRBJ2-5; 12 nucleotides agree with TRBD2. V lost 6 bases to trimming and J lost 4 bases; unmatched junction nucleotides: 3. Germline V gene lookup returns CDR1 MNHEY and CDR2 SVGEGT. The CDR3 is made up of 14 amino acids. CDR3 protein: CASRRLAGAETQYF. The CDR3 nucleotides are TGTGCCAGCAGAAGACTAGCGGGAGCAGAGACCCAGTACTTC.

Within the sample, this clonotype is large. The chain has TRBV4-1 and TRBJ2-1; no clear D. V was shortened by 2 bases and J by 4 bases, with 15 bases between the two germline ends. Per germline, CDR1 MGHRA and CDR2 YSYEKL. The CDR3 is made up of 16 amino acids. The CDR3 is CASSQLSWVRYNEQFF. In DNA form, the CDR3 reads TGCGCCAGCAGCCAACTTAGCTGGGTGAGATACAATGAGCAGTTCTTC.

Only a few counts were recorded for this clonotype. The V call is TRBV20-1, the J call TRBJ1-2; D is possibly TRBD1 (5 bases). Trimming cost V 6 bases and J 8 bases, with 16 bases left between them. The CDR3 is made up of 12 amino acids. In germline, CDR1 is DFQATT, CDR2 SNEGSKA (reference sequence). The CDR3 protein is CSAYGGAEGYTF. The DNA of the CDR3 is TGCAGTGCGTACGGAGGGGCCGAGGGCTACACCTTC.

This clonotype is labeled as medium-sized. The chain uses TRBV7-9 and TRBJ1-1, with D perhaps TRBD1 (6 bases). The germline CDR1 and CDR2 sequences are SEHNR and FQNEAQ (reference sequence). The CDR3 is made up of 13 amino acids. V was shortened by 6 bases and J by 1 base, with 9 bases between the two germline ends. The CDR3 region has the DNA TGTGCCAGCAGTCGGGACACGAACACTGAAGCTTTCTTT. It yields the protein CASSRDTNTEAFF.

This clonotype is labeled medium-sized (0.01 to 0.1%). The V gene is TRBV20-1, the J gene TRBJ2-7, with 7 bases aligning to TRBD1. This CDR3 comprises 14 residues. V trimming: 2 bases; J trimming: 1 base; junction bases outside the gene matches: 5. Germline V gives CDR1 DFQATT, CDR2 SNEGSKA (reference sequence). This chain's CDR3 is CSARPGQRSYEQYF. Written as DNA, the CDR3 is TGCAGTGCTAGACCGGGACAGAGATCCTACGAGCAGTACTTC.